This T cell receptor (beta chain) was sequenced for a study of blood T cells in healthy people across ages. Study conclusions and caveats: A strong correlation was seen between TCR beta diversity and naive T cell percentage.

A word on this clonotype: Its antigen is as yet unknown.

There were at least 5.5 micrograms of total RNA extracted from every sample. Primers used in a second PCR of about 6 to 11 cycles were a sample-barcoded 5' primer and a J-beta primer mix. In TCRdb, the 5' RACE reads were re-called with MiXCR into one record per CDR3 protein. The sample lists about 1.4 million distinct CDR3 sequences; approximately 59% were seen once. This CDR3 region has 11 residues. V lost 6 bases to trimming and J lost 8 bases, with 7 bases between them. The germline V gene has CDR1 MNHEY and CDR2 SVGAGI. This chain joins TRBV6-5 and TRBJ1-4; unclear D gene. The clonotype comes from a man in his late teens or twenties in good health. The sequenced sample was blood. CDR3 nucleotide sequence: TGTGCCAGCAGCACGGGAGAAAAACTGTTTTTT. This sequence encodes CASSTGEKLFF.